This T cell receptor (beta chain) was profiled in a study of CD8+ T cells in alopecia areata. Study details: Skin-grafted roughly 7-10-week-old female C3H/HeJ mice received tissue from roughly 6-12-month-old C3H/HeJ donors with spontaneous alopecia. Findings and caveats of the study: Sequenced scalp T cells also include alphabeta T cells resident in normal skin. Patients shared TCRs less clearly than mice did, possibly owing to HLA.

After isolation, RNA underwent reverse transcription to generate cDNA as the sequencing template. The protocol was immunoSEQ multiplex PCR, while the TCRdb copy is restricted to in-frame clones and leaves out a portion. The table lists approximately 110,000 clones, with no singletons. Deletions cut 0 bases from V and 1 base from J, with 11 bases between. The CDR3 extends over 16 amino acids. Per the germline V gene, CDR1 is NSQYPW and CDR2 is LRSPGD (reference sequence). Comment on this clone: The antigen is unknown. Mouse names are used for the genes. The read ends 4 residues before the CDR3 terminus; that terminus is restored from the germline J gene.

The chain recombines TRBV1 with TRBJ2-4, with D possibly matching TRBD2 (7 bases). The sequence came from a C3H/HeJ mouse with alopecia areata. The mouse strain carries the MHC haplotype H2-k. Material: lesional skin. The part of the CDR3 DNA that was read is TGCACCTGCAGTGCAGATGAGGGGGGCCGTCAAAAC. This gives the protein CTCSADEGGRQN. The full CDR3 protein is CTCSADEGGRQNTLYF.